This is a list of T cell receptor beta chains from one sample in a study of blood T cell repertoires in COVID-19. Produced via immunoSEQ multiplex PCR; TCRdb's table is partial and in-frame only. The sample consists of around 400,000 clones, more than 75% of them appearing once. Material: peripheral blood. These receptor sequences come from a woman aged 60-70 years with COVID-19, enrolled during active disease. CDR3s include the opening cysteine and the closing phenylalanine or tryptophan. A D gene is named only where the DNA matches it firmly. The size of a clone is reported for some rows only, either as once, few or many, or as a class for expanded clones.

CDR3 DNA: TGTGCCAGCAGCTTTCAGGGGGCAGGAAACACCATATATTTT; CDR3 protein: CASSFQGAGNTIYF; D gene: TRBD1; clone size: .; V gene: TRBV5-4; J gene: TRBJ1-3
CDR3 DNA: TGCGCCAGCAGCCACGGACAGCGAAGGAGCTCCTACGAGCAGTACTTC; CDR3 protein: CASSHGQRRSSYEQYF; D gene: .; clone size: .; V gene: TRBV5-1; J gene: TRBJ2-7
CDR3 DNA: TGTGCTAGTGGTTTGTCCCGGACTAGCGGGGGGGCAGATGAGCAGTTCTTC; CDR3 protein: CASGLSRTSGGADEQFF; D gene: TRBD2; clone size: .; V gene: TRBV12-5; J gene: TRBJ2-1
CDR3 DNA: TGTGCCAGCAGCTTAGGGCTAGCGGGCCAAGAGACCCAGTACTTC; CDR3 protein: CASSLGLAGQETQYF; D gene: TRBD2; clone size: few; V gene: TRBV7-2; J gene: TRBJ2-5
CDR3 DNA: TGTGCCAGCAGCAACCGGGACAGGGGATCACCCCTCCACTTT; CDR3 protein: CASSNRDRGSPLHF; D gene: TRBD1; clone size: .; V gene: TRBV5-4; J gene: TRBJ1-6
CDR3 DNA: TGTGCCAGCAGCCCGAGAACGGGGGGGTACAATGAGCAGTTCTTC; CDR3 protein: CASSPRTGGYNEQFF; D gene: TRBD2; clone size: once; V gene: TRBV3-1/TRBV3-2; J gene: TRBJ2-1
CDR3 DNA: TGTGCCTGGAGTGTACTGGAAGCGGGGGGGAATACGCAGTATTTT; CDR3 protein: CAWSVLEAGGNTQYF; D gene: TRBD2; clone size: .; V gene: TRBV30; J gene: TRBJ2-3
CDR3 DNA: TGTGCCAGCAGCCCCACCTTGGGACAGCCCCTCTATAGCAATCAGCCCCAGCATTTT; CDR3 protein: CASSPTLGQPLYSNQPQHF; D gene: TRBD1; clone size: .; V gene: TRBV4-2; J gene: TRBJ1-5
CDR3 DNA: TGTGCCAGCAGTCAAGCCGGGACAGGCAGAACTGGGGCCAACGTCCTGACTTTC; CDR3 protein: CASSQAGTGRTGANVLTF; D gene: TRBD1; clone size: .; V gene: TRBV2; J gene: TRBJ2-6
CDR3 DNA: TGTGCCACCGGGGGGCCTGGAAACACCATATATTTT; CDR3 protein: CATGGPGNTIYF; D gene: .; clone size: .; V gene: TRBV19; J gene: TRBJ1-3
CDR3 DNA: TGTGCCACCAGCACCGATCCTTGGGACAGAAGGCCGGAGGGCTACACCTTC; CDR3 protein: CATSTDPWDRRPEGYTF; D gene: TRBD1; clone size: .; V gene: TRBV15; J gene: TRBJ1-2
CDR3 DNA: TGTGCCACCTCGAGGGGGTACTACGAGCAGTACTTC; CDR3 protein: CATSRGYYEQYF; D gene: .; clone size: .; V gene: TRBV15; J gene: TRBJ2-7
CDR3 DNA: TGTGCCAGCAGCCGAGAGAACTACGAGCAGTACTTC; CDR3 protein: CASSRENYEQYF; D gene: .; clone size: .; V gene: TRBV13; J gene: TRBJ2-7
CDR3 DNA: TGTGCCAGCTCACCCCAGACAGGGGGGCCTTACTATGACTATGGCTACACCTTC; CDR3 protein: CASSPQTGGPYYDYGYTF; D gene: TRBD1; clone size: .; V gene: TRBV18; J gene: TRBJ1-2
CDR3 DNA: TGTGCCAGCCCCGACCGTGGCAGGGTGACCGATACGCAGTATTTT; CDR3 protein: CASPDRGRVTDTQYF; D gene: .; clone size: .; V gene: TRBV6-4; J gene: TRBJ2-3
CDR3 DNA: TGCGCCAGCAGCGTCGGGACAGGGCGCCATGGCTACACCTTC; CDR3 protein: CASSVGTGRHGYTF; D gene: TRBD1; clone size: .; V gene: TRBV5-1; J gene: TRBJ1-2
CDR3 DNA: TGCAGTGCTAGGGCGGGGAGAGGCTACACCTTC; CDR3 protein: CSARAGRGYTF; D gene: .; clone size: .; V gene: TRBV20-1; J gene: TRBJ1-2
CDR3 DNA: TGTGCCAGCAGTTCCATGAACTATGGCTACACCTTC; CDR3 protein: CASSSMNYGYTF; D gene: .; clone size: once; V gene: TRBV28; J gene: TRBJ1-2
CDR3 DNA: TGTGCCAGCAGCTCACAGGGGATTCAGCCCCAGCATTTT; CDR3 protein: CASSSQGIQPQHF; D gene: TRBD1; clone size: .; V gene: TRBV12-3/TRBV12-4; J gene: TRBJ1-5
CDR3 DNA: TGTGCCAGCACCCGTAGGACTAGCTCCTACGAGCAGTACTTC; CDR3 protein: CASTRRTSSYEQYF; D gene: TRBD2; clone size: .; V gene: TRBV2; J gene: TRBJ2-7
CDR3 DNA: TGTGCCAGCAGCCCCTTCGACAGTAGGGATCAGCCCCAGCATTTT; CDR3 protein: CASSPFDSRDQPQHF; D gene: .; clone size: .; V gene: TRBV7-9; J gene: TRBJ1-5
CDR3 DNA: TGTGCCAGCTGCCGGGACAGGGGACGCGACGAGCAGTACTTC; CDR3 protein: CASCRDRGRDEQYF; D gene: TRBD1; clone size: .; V gene: TRBV2; J gene: TRBJ2-7
CDR3 DNA: TGTGCCAGCAGCTCGACAGGGAGTAGCAATCAGCCCCAGCATTTT; CDR3 protein: CASSSTGSSNQPQHF; D gene: TRBD1; clone size: .; V gene: TRBV9; J gene: TRBJ1-5
CDR3 DNA: TGTGCCAGCAGGGCCGGGACTAGCGGCACCGGGGAGCTGTTTTTT; CDR3 protein: CASRAGTSGTGELFF; D gene: TRBD2; clone size: .; V gene: TRBV7-3; J gene: TRBJ2-2
CDR3 DNA: TGTGCCAGCAGCTTAGGCAGGAACAATGAGCAGTTCTTC; CDR3 protein: CASSLGRNNEQFF; D gene: .; clone size: .; V gene: TRBV7-3; J gene: TRBJ2-1
CDR3 DNA: TGTGCCAGTAGTACCAGGGACAGCAATTCACCCCTCCACTTT; CDR3 protein: CASSTRDSNSPLHF; D gene: TRBD1; clone size: .; V gene: TRBV19; J gene: TRBJ1-6
CDR3 DNA: TGTGCCAGCACTCACCACAGGGGGCGAGAGACCCAGTACTTC; CDR3 protein: CASTHHRGRETQYF; D gene: TRBD1; clone size: .; V gene: TRBV6-5; J gene: TRBJ2-5
CDR3 DNA: TGTGCCAGCAGAAGGGGAGGTCTATCTGGAAACACCATATATTTT; CDR3 protein: CASRRGGLSGNTIYF; D gene: .; clone size: .; V gene: TRBV3-1/TRBV3-2; J gene: TRBJ1-3
CDR3 DNA: TGTGCCAGCAGCCCCTGGACAGGGAACACCGGGGAGCTGTTTTTT; CDR3 protein: CASSPWTGNTGELFF; D gene: TRBD1; clone size: .; V gene: TRBV9; J gene: TRBJ2-2
CDR3 DNA: TGCAGCGTTGCGGGACAGGGGACCGAGACCCAGTACTTC; CDR3 protein: CSVAGQGTETQYF; D gene: TRBD1; clone size: few; V gene: TRBV29-1; J gene: TRBJ2-5
CDR3 DNA: TGTGCCAGCAGCGCGGGACAGTTCATGAACACTGAAGCTTTCTTT; CDR3 protein: CASSAGQFMNTEAFF; D gene: TRBD1; clone size: .; V gene: TRBV9; J gene: TRBJ1-1
CDR3 DNA: TGTGCCAGCAGCTTCCTGGGGGACAGGGGGCACGAGCAGTACTTC; CDR3 protein: CASSFLGDRGHEQYF; D gene: TRBD1; clone size: .; V gene: TRBV5-6; J gene: TRBJ2-7
CDR3 DNA: TGTGCCAGTAGTACCGCCAGGGGGCCAGGCACAGATACGCAGTATTTT; CDR3 protein: CASSTARGPGTDTQYF; D gene: TRBD1; clone size: .; V gene: TRBV19; J gene: TRBJ2-3
CDR3 DNA: TGTGCCAGCTCACCAAGCGAGGGGAGGTTAGGTGGCTACACCTTC; CDR3 protein: CASSPSEGRLGGYTF; D gene: .; clone size: .; V gene: TRBV18; J gene: TRBJ1-2
CDR3 DNA: TGCGCCAGCAGCTTGTCCGGGGCGGGAGGGGAAAAACTGTTTTTT; CDR3 protein: CASSLSGAGGEKLFF; D gene: .; clone size: .; V gene: TRBV5-1; J gene: TRBJ1-4
CDR3 DNA: TGTGCCAGCAGCTCCGCTAGCGCACCCTACAATGAGCAGTTCTTC; CDR3 protein: CASSSASAPYNEQFF; D gene: .; clone size: .; V gene: TRBV7-3; J gene: TRBJ2-1
CDR3 DNA: TGTGCCAGCAGCCACCAACGAGGAGGCGGTGGCACTGAAGCTTTCTTT; CDR3 protein: CASSHQRGGGGTEAFF; D gene: .; clone size: .; V gene: TRBV6-2/TRBV6-3; J gene: TRBJ1-1
CDR3 DNA: TGTGCCATCAGCCGAGACAGTTACAATGAGCAGTTCTTC; CDR3 protein: CAISRDSYNEQFF; D gene: .; clone size: .; V gene: TRBV10-3; J gene: TRBJ2-1
CDR3 DNA: TGTGCCAGCAGCTTGACAGGGGGTAACTATGGCTACACCTTC; CDR3 protein: CASSLTGGNYGYTF; D gene: TRBD1; clone size: .; V gene: TRBV7-9; J gene: TRBJ1-2
CDR3 DNA: TGTGCCAGTACTTATCCTGGGGTAGGGGTCACTGAAGCTTTCTTT; CDR3 protein: CASTYPGVGVTEAFF; D gene: .; clone size: .; V gene: TRBV19; J gene: TRBJ1-1
CDR3 DNA: TGTGCCAGCGGGCCGCTGAACACTGAAGCTTTCTTT; CDR3 protein: CASGPLNTEAFF; D gene: .; clone size: .; V gene: TRBV9; J gene: TRBJ1-1
CDR3 DNA: TGTGCCAGCGCTAGGGGGGACAGGGTTAACTATGGCTACACCTTC; CDR3 protein: CASARGDRVNYGYTF; D gene: TRBD1; clone size: .; V gene: TRBV6-5; J gene: TRBJ1-2
CDR3 DNA: TGTGCCAGCAGGCGGACACCCGGGGGACCCGGGGAGCTGTTTTTT; CDR3 protein: CASRRTPGGPGELFF; D gene: .; clone size: .; V gene: TRBV7-2; J gene: TRBJ2-2
CDR3 DNA: TGTGCCAGCATCCTTCCAGGTTGGACCGGGGAGCTGTTTTTT; CDR3 protein: CASILPGWTGELFF; D gene: .; clone size: .; V gene: TRBV7-9; J gene: TRBJ2-2
CDR3 DNA: TGTGCCAGCAGACCGGTGACTAGCGGGGGCGAAGAGCAGTACTTC; CDR3 protein: CASRPVTSGGEEQYF; D gene: TRBD2; clone size: .; V gene: TRBV5-8; J gene: TRBJ2-7
CDR3 DNA: TGTGCCTGGAGTATCGGGACAGGGGGCGAAGACATTCAGTACTTC; CDR3 protein: CAWSIGTGGEDIQYF; D gene: TRBD1; clone size: .; V gene: TRBV30; J gene: TRBJ2-4
CDR3 DNA: TGTGCCAGCAGTGAAGGGGGGGGAGGTCAGCCCCAGCATTTT; CDR3 protein: CASSEGGGGQPQHF; D gene: .; clone size: .; V gene: TRBV25-1; J gene: TRBJ1-5
CDR3 DNA: TGCGCCAGCAGCCAAGAGGGCAGGGGCGCAGGTCAGCCCCAGCATTTT; CDR3 protein: CASSQEGRGAGQPQHF; D gene: .; clone size: many; V gene: TRBV4-1; J gene: TRBJ1-5
CDR3 DNA: TGTGCCAGCAGTTTATCTTATCCGATCTTATTGGAGAATGAGCAGTTCTTC; CDR3 protein: CASSLSYPILLENEQFF; D gene: .; clone size: many; V gene: TRBV27; J gene: TRBJ2-1
CDR3 DNA: TGCGCCAGCAACCTACAGGGCACTGAAGCTTTCTTT; CDR3 protein: CASNLQGTEAFF; D gene: .; clone size: .; V gene: TRBV5-1; J gene: TRBJ1-1
CDR3 DNA: TGTGCCAGCAGCCTTGGGACTAGGAGGAGCACAGATACGCAGTATTTT; CDR3 protein: CASSLGTRRSTDTQYF; D gene: TRBD2; clone size: .; V gene: TRBV28; J gene: TRBJ2-3
CDR3 DNA: TGTGCCATCAGGGACCCGGGACAGGGGTTGGAGCAGTTCTTC; CDR3 protein: CAIRDPGQGLEQFF; D gene: TRBD1; clone size: .; V gene: TRBV10-3; J gene: TRBJ2-1
CDR3 DNA: TGTGCCAGTAGTATGCTTTCAGGGGTTTCTGGAAAGGGCTACACCTTC; CDR3 protein: CASSMLSGVSGKGYTF; D gene: .; clone size: .; V gene: TRBV19; J gene: TRBJ1-2
CDR3 DNA: TGTGCCAGCAGTGAAGGGCAGGGGGGCTACGAGCAGTACTTC; CDR3 protein: CASSEGQGGYEQYF; D gene: .; clone size: .; V gene: TRBV6-1; J gene: TRBJ2-7